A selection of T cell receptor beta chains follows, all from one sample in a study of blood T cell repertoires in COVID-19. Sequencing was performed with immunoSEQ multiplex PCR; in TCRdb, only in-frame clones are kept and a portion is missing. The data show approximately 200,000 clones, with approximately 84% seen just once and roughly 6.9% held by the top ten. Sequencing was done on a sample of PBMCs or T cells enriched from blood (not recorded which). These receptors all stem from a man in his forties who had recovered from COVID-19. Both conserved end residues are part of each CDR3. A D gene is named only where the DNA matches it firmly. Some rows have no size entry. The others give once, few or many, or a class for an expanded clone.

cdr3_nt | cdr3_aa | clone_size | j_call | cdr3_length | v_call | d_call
TGTGCCAGTATTGGGCAGGGTGACTATCAGCCCCAGCATTTT | CASIGQGDYQPQHF | NA | TRBJ1-5 | 14 | TRBV19 | NA
TGCGCCAGCAGCTTGGAGGACAGGGCAGACGAAAAACTGTTTTTT | CASSLEDRADEKLFF | NA | TRBJ1-4 | 15 | TRBV5-1 | TRBD1
TGTGCCAGCAACGGCAGGGGCTATGGCTACACCTTC | CASNGRGYGYTF | NA | TRBJ1-2 | 12 | TRBV6-5 | NA
TGCGCCAGCACCTACTATTCTGGGGCCAACGTCCTGACTTTC | CASTYYSGANVLTF | once | TRBJ2-6 | 14 | TRBV5-1 | NA
TGTGCCAGCAGCCAAAGCAGGGTTCAGCCCCAGCATTTT | CASSQSRVQPQHF | NA | TRBJ1-5 | 13 | TRBV3-1/TRBV3-2 | NA
TGTGCCAGCAGCCCTCTCGGGGGGGCTGGCACAGATACGCAGTATTTT | CASSPLGGAGTDTQYF | NA | TRBJ2-3 | 16 | TRBV7-6 | TRBD2
TGCAGTGCTAGTTTTTTGAGGGCAGCCCGGATGAACCTAGCCAAAAACATTCAGTACTTC | CSASFLRAARMNLAKNIQYF | NA | TRBJ2-4 | 20 | TRBV20-1 | NA
TGTGCCAGCAGTGCACAAGCGCTGGCGCAAGAGACCCAGTACTTC | CASSAQALAQETQYF | NA | TRBJ2-5 | 15 | TRBV2 | NA
TGTGCCAGCAGTTTCAAGGACAGGGAGTCCTACGAGCAGTACTTC | CASSFKDRESYEQYF | many | TRBJ2-7 | 15 | TRBV28 | TRBD1
TGCGCCAGCAGCCAAGATATAGCAGTCACCATTTATGGCTACACCTTC | CASSQDIAVTIYGYTF | NA | TRBJ1-2 | 16 | TRBV4-3 | NA
TGCGCCAGCACCTCAGACAGGGAACTAGCCAAAAACATTCAGTACTTC | CASTSDRELAKNIQYF | NA | TRBJ2-4 | 16 | TRBV5-1 | TRBD1
TGTGCCAGCAGACCCTCAGGGGGCACAGATACGCAGTATTTT | CASRPSGGTDTQYF | NA | TRBJ2-3 | 14 | TRBV3-1/TRBV3-2 | NA
TGTGCCAGTAGTATGCGGGACAGGGTAAATCTGGGTTTCCTCAATGAGCAGTTCTTC | CASSMRDRVNLGFLNEQFF | NA | TRBJ2-1 | 19 | TRBV19 | TRBD1
TGCGCCAGCAGCTTAACAGGGAATTCACCCCTCCACTTT | CASSLTGNSPLHF | NA | TRBJ1-6 | 13 | TRBV5-1 | NA
TGTGCCACCAGTGAGACAGGGGGGAACACCGGGGAGCTGTTTTTT | CATSETGGNTGELFF | NA | TRBJ2-2 | 15 | TRBV24-1 | TRBD1
TGTGCCAGCAGCTTACACAGGGGTACTGAAGCTTTCTTT | CASSLHRGTEAFF | NA | TRBJ1-1 | 13 | TRBV7-9 | TRBD1
TGTGCCAGCGGCTCCGGGACTAGCGGCTACAATGAGCAGTTCTTC | CASGSGTSGYNEQFF | NA | TRBJ2-1 | 15 | TRBV27 | TRBD2
TGCAGCGTTGTTGGGGCTGGGTGGACTGAAGCTTTCTTT | CSVVGAGWTEAFF | NA | TRBJ1-1 | 13 | TRBV29-1 | NA
TGTGCCAGCAGTCCTCCGGGACAGGGGTACACCGGGGAGCTGTTTTTT | CASSPPGQGYTGELFF | NA | TRBJ2-2 | 16 | TRBV28 | TRBD1
TGTGCCAGCAGCCCGGGGGGCGGACAGGGAGGTGAAAAACTGTTTTTT | CASSPGGGQGGEKLFF | NA | TRBJ1-4 | 16 | TRBV5-4 | TRBD1
TGTGCCACCAGCAGAGACCCAGGCTATAATGAAAAACTGTTTTTT | CATSRDPGYNEKLFF | NA | TRBJ1-4 | 15 | TRBV15 | NA
TGCAGCGTTGAAGGGTCTAGCGGGGGGCGCTTCTCCTACAATGAGCAGTTCTTC | CSVEGSSGGRFSYNEQFF | NA | TRBJ2-1 | 18 | TRBV29-1 | TRBD2
TGTGCCAGCAGCCGCCCAGGGATGTCCTACGAGCAGTACTTC | CASSRPGMSYEQYF | NA | TRBJ2-7 | 14 | TRBV27 | NA
TGTGCCAGCAGCTCAGGACGGACAGGGGCGGACGAGCAGTACTTC | CASSSGRTGADEQYF | NA | TRBJ2-7 | 15 | TRBV5-6 | TRBD1
TGTGCCTGGAGTGTACAGGGGACAGGGAGGGATCAGCCCCAGCATTTT | CAWSVQGTGRDQPQHF | once | TRBJ1-5 | 16 | TRBV30 | TRBD1
TGTGCCAGCAGGACAGCCGCCTACGAGCAGTACTTC | CASRTAAYEQYF | few | TRBJ2-7 | 12 | TRBV6-5 | NA
TGTGCCAGTAGTATAGCCGAGACAGGGGGCAGTGGCTACACCTTC | CASSIAETGGSGYTF | few | TRBJ1-2 | 15 | TRBV19 | TRBD1
TGTGCCAGCAGCTTGCAGGGGGGCAACTATGGCTACACCTTC | CASSLQGGNYGYTF | NA | TRBJ1-2 | 14 | TRBV5-6 | TRBD1
TGTGCCAGCAGCCCATCCTCGGGGGTGGGAGTCGATGAGCAGTTCTTC | CASSPSSGVGVDEQFF | NA | TRBJ2-1 | 16 | TRBV3-1/TRBV3-2 | NA
TGTGCCAGCAGCCCTACTCAGGGGGCATCTGGAAACACCATATATTTT | CASSPTQGASGNTIYF | NA | TRBJ1-3 | 16 | TRBV7-6 | TRBD1
TGTGCCAGCAGCCCCGGGTCGGTCACTGAAGCTTTCTTT | CASSPGSVTEAFF | NA | TRBJ1-1 | 13 | TRBV7-2 | NA
TGCGCCAGCAGCCAGAACACAGGGGGCTCGAACACTGAAGCTTTCTTT | CASSQNTGGSNTEAFF | NA | TRBJ1-1 | 16 | TRBV4-1 | TRBD1
NA | CASSFSVRGNSPLHF | NA | TRBJ1-6 | 15 | TRBV27 | NA
TGTGCCAGTAGTATTGCCGTGGTGGCCACTGAAGCTTTCTTT | CASSIAVVATEAFF | once | TRBJ1-1 | 14 | TRBV19 | NA
TGTGCCAGTAGTAGGACCGGGACAGGAACTGGAAACACCATATATTTT | CASSRTGTGTGNTIYF | NA | TRBJ1-3 | 16 | TRBV19 | TRBD1
TGTGCCAGCAGTCCCGTGGGACAGGGGGTTTATGGCTACACCTTC | CASSPVGQGVYGYTF | NA | TRBJ1-2 | 15 | TRBV28 | TRBD1
TGCAGTGCTAGTTCAGGGGATCGAAACACCATATATTTT | CSASSGDRNTIYF | NA | TRBJ1-3 | 13 | TRBV20-1 | NA
TGTGCCAGCAGCCAAACGGACAGGGGGCGCGATGAGCAGTTCTTC | CASSQTDRGRDEQFF | NA | TRBJ2-1 | 15 | TRBV3-1/TRBV3-2 | TRBD1
TGTGCCAGCAGCCCCCTACTAGCGGGGGAGCTGTTTTTT | CASSPLLAGELFF | NA | TRBJ2-2 | 13 | TRBV7-9 | TRBD2
TGTGCCAGCAGCTCAGCGGGGAGAGGCACAGATACGCAGTATTTT | CASSSAGRGTDTQYF | once | TRBJ2-3 | 15 | TRBV5-4 | TRBD2
TGTGCCAGCAGTTACCGGGACAGCAATGAAAAACTGTTTTTT | CASSYRDSNEKLFF | NA | TRBJ1-4 | 14 | TRBV27 | TRBD1
TGTGCCAGCAGCTTGGGCGAGAAGTACAATGAGCAGTTCTTC | CASSLGEKYNEQFF | NA | TRBJ2-1 | 14 | TRBV13 | NA
TGTGCCAGCAGCCAAGAACGGGGGAGGCAGCCCCAGCATTTT | CASSQERGRQPQHF | NA | TRBJ1-5 | 14 | TRBV3-1/TRBV3-2 | NA
TGTGCCAGCAGTTCCCCTCGAGTACTTCGGGGCACTGAAGCTTTCTTT | CASSSPRVLRGTEAFF | NA | TRBJ1-1 | 16 | TRBV27 | NA
TGTGCCAGCAGCCAAGATCCTAGCGGGGGGCCAGAGACCCAGTACTTC | CASSQDPSGGPETQYF | NA | TRBJ2-5 | 16 | TRBV4-2 | TRBD2
TGCGCCAGCAGCCAAGTGGGTACCGGGGGAGATACGCAGTATTTT | CASSQVGTGGDTQYF | NA | TRBJ2-3 | 15 | TRBV4-3 | NA
TGTGCCAGCAGCACCACCCTACAGGGCTCTGGAAACACCATATATTTT | CASSTTLQGSGNTIYF | NA | TRBJ1-3 | 16 | TRBV7-9 | NA
TGTGCCTGGAGCACAATCCGGGACAGAAACTATGGCTACACCTTC | CAWSTIRDRNYGYTF | NA | TRBJ1-2 | 15 | TRBV30 | TRBD1
TGTGCCAGCATTACAGGGGCGAACACTGAAGCTTTCTTT | CASITGANTEAFF | NA | TRBJ1-1 | 13 | TRBV6-6 | TRBD1
TGCGCCAGCAGCACTGGACTAGCGGGGTTTTACAATGAGCAGTTCTTC | CASSTGLAGFYNEQFF | NA | TRBJ2-1 | 16 | TRBV5-1 | TRBD2
TGCGCCAGCAGCCAAGCGGGGGGGCTGGACTATGGCTACACCTTC | CASSQAGGLDYGYTF | NA | TRBJ1-2 | 15 | TRBV4-3 | NA
TGTGCCAGTCGCTCGGGACAGTCCTACGAGCAGTACTTC | CASRSGQSYEQYF | NA | TRBJ2-7 | 13 | TRBV3-1/TRBV3-2 | TRBD1
TGTGCCTGGAGTGCAAGGGGAGGAAACAGGGGGAACTATGGCTACACCTTC | CAWSARGGNRGNYGYTF | NA | TRBJ1-2 | 17 | TRBV30 | TRBD1
TGTGCCAGCAGTTACGGTGACAGGGACCCTTTCTTT | CASSYGDRDPFF | few | TRBJ1-1 | 12 | TRBV6-5 | TRBD1
TGTGCCAGCAGCTCCAGTCAAACTGGGGCCAACGTCCTGACTTTC | CASSSSQTGANVLTF | NA | TRBJ2-6 | 15 | TRBV7-2 | NA